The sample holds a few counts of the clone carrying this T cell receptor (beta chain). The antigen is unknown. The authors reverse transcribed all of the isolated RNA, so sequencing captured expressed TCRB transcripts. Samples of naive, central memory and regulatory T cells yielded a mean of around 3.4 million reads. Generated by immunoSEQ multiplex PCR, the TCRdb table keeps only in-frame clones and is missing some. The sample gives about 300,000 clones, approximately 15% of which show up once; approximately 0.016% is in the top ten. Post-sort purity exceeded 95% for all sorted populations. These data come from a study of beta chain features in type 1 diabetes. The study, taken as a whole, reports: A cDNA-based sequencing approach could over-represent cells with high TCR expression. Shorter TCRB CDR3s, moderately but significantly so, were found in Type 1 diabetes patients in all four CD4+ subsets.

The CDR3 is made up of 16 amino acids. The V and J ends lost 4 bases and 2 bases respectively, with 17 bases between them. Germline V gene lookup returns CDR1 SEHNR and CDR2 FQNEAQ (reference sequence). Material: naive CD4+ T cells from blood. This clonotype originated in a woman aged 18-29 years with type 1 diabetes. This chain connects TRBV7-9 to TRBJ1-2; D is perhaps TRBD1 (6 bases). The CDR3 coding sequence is TGTGCCAGCAGCTCAGGACAGCGGCTACCCAACTATGGCTACACCTTC. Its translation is CASSSGQRLPNYGYTF.